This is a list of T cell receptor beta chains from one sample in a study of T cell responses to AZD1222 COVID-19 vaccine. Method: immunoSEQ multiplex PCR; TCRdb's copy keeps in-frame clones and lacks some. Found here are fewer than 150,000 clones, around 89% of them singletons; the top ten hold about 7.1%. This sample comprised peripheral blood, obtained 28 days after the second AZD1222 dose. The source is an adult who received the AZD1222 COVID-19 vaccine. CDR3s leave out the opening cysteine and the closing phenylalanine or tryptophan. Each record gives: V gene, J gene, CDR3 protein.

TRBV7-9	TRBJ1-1	ASSYPPGQGAGTEAF
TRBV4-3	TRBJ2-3	ASSQSASATVGTQY
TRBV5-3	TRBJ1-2	ARSPWDRVENPGGYT
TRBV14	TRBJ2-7	ASSHPLKQGPFYEQY
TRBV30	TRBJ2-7	AWDGGNYEQY
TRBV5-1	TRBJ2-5	ASSLGLGGQETQY
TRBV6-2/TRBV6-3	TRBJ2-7	ASSRRGGSHYEQY
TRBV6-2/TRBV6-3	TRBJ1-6	ASSYSSSPLH
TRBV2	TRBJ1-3	ASKLRVRNTIY
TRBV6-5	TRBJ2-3	AGSRGRSTDTQY
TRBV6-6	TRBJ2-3	ASSLSTGTSPSGTDTQY
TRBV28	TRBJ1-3	ASTVGGRNSGNTIY
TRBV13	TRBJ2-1	ASSFKVIGGAYNEQF
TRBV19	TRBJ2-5	ASSLSPSGLKETQY
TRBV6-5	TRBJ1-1	ASSNRGLGTEAF
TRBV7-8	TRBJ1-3	ASSDRLGNTIY
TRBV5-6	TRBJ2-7	ASSAVGIADPYEQY
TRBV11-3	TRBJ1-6	ASSFLKVGRSPLH
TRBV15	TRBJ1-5	ATKDRRGGTGQPQH
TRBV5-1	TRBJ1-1	ASSSVPPGRRNTEAF
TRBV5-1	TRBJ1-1	ASSPGSGGGTEAF
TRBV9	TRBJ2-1	ASSGLAGGLYNEQF
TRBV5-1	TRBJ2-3	ASSSNSGLAGAVGTQY
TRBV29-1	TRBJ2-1	SVVPSGINEQF
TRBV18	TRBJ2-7	ASSPQQSSYEQY
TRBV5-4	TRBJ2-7	ASSGRYEQY
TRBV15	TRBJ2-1	ATSRGSGSGSYNEQF
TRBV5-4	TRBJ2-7	ASSPPQGGYEQY
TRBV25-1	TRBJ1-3	ASSGDQGLGGNTIY
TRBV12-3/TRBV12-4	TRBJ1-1	ASSLAGGTEAF
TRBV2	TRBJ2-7	ASSGGGLAAYEQY
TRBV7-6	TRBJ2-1	ASSSPGQLGTSGRGNEQF
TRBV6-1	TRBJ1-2	ASSAGDRGLNGGYT
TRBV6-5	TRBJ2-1	ASSRTGTSGNEQF
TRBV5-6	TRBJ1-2	ASSLVGGRVTNYGYT
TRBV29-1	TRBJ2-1	SVIGLKNEQF